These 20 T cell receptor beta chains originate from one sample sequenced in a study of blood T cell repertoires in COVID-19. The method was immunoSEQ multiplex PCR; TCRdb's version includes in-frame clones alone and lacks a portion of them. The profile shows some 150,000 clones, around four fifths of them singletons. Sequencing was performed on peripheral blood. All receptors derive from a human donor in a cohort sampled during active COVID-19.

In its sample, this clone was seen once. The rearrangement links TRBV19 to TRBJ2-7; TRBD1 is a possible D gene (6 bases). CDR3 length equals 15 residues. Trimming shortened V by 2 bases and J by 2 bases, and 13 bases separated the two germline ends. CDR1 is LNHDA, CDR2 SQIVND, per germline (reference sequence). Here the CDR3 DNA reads TGTGCCAGTAGTATACTGACAGGACCTACCTACGAGCAGTACTTC. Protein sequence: CASSILTGPTYEQYF.

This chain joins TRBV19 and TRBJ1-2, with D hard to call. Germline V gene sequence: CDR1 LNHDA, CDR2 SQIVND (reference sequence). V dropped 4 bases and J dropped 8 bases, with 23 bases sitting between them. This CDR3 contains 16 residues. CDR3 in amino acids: CASSTIYGEKNGGYTF. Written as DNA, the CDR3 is TGTGCCAGTAGTACCATATACGGGGAGAAGAATGGCGGCTACACCTTC.

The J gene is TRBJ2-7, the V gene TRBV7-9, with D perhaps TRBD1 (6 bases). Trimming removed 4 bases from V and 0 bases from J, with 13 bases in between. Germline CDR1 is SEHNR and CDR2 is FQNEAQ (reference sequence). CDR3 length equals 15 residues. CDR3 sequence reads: CASSWPRTASYEQYF. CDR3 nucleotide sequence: TGTGCCAGCAGCTGGCCGAGGACAGCCTCCTACGAGCAGTACTTC.

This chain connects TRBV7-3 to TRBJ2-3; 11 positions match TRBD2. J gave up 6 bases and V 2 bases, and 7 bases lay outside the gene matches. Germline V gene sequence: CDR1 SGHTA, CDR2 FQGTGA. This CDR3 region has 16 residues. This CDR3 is CASSLGLAGGQDTQYF. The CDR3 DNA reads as TGTGCCAGCAGCTTAGGGCTAGCGGGAGGCCAGGATACGCAGTATTTT.

The CDR3 region has the DNA TGCGCCAGCAGCCAAGGGACTAGCGGGAGCTACTACAATGAGCAGTTCTTC. Protein: CASSQGTSGSYYNEQFF. This chain connects TRBV4-1 to TRBJ2-1; 13 bases agree with TRBD2. The CDR3 runs 17 residues. V shed 1 base and J 3 bases; nucleotides not matched to a gene: 3. The V gene's germline CDR1 is MGHRA and CDR2 YSYEKL.

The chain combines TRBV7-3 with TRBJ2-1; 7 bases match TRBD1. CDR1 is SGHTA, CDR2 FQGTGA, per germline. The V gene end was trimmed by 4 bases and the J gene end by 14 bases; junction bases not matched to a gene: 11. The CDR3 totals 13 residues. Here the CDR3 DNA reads TGTGCCAGCAGCTCCGGCCCCGGGACAGTCAAGTTCTTC. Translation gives CASSSGPGTVKFF. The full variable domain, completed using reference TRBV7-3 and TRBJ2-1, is GAGVSQTPSNKVTEKGKYVELRCDPISGHTALYWYRQSLGQGPEFLIYFQGTGAADDSGLPNDRFFAVRPEGSVSTLKIQRTERGDSAVYLCASSSGPGTVKFFGPGTRLTVL.

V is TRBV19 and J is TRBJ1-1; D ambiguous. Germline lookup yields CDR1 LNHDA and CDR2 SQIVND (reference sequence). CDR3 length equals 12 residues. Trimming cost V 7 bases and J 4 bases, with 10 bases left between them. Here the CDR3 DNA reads TGTGCCAGTAATAACGGTGTCACTGAAGCTTTCTTT. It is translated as CASNNGVTEAFF.

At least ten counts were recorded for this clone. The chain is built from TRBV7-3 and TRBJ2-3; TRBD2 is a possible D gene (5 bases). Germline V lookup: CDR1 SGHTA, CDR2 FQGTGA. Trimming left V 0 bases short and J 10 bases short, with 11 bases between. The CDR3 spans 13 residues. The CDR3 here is CASSLTVQEAQYF. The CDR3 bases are TGTGCCAGCAGCTTAACGGTCCAGGAGGCGCAGTATTTT. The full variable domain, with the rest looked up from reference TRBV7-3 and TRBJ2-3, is GAGVSQTPSNKVTEKGKYVELRCDPISGHTALYWYRQSLGQGPEFLIYFQGTGAADDSGLPNDRFFAVRPEGSVSTLKIQRTERGDSAVYLCASSLTVQEAQYFGPGTRLTVL.

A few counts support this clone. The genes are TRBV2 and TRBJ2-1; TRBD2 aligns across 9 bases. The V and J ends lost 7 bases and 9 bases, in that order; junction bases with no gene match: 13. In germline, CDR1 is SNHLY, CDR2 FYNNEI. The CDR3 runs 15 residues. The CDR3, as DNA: TGTGCCAGCACCGTACTCGGGCGGGAGGGGATTGAGCAGTTCTTC. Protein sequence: CASTVLGREGIEQFF.

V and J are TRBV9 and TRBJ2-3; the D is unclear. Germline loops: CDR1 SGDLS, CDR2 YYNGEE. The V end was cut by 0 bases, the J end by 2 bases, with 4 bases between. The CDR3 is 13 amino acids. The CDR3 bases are TGTGCCAGCAGCGTAGCTCCCACAGATACGCAGTATTTT. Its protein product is CASSVAPTDTQYF.

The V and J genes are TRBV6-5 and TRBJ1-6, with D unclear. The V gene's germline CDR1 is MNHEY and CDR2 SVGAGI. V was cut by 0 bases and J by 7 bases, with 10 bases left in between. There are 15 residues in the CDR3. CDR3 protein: CASSYSRTENSPLHF. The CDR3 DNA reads TGTGCCAGCAGTTACTCCCGGACTGAGAATTCACCCCTCCACTTT.

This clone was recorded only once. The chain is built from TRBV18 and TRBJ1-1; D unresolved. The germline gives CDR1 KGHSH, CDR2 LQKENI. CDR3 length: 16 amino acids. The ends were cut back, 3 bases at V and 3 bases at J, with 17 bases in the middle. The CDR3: CASSPLTSREDTEAFF. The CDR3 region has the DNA TGTGCCAGCTCACCCCTAACATCACGGGAGGACACTGAAGCTTTCTTT.

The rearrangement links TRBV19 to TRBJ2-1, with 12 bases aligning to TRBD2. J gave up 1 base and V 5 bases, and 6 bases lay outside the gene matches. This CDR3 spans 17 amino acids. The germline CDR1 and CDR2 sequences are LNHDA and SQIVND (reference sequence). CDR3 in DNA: TGTGCCAGTAGTCCGCTACTAGCGGGAGGTTCCTACAATGAGCAGTTCTTC. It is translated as CASSPLLAGGSYNEQFF.

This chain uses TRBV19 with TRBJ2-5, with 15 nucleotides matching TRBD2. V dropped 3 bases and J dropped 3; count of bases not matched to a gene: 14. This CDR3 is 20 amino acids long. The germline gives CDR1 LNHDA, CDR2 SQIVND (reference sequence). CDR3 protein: CASSMLGLAGGPGRKETQYF. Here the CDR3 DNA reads TGTGCCAGTAGTATGCTCGGACTAGCGGGAGGGCCAGGGCGAAAAGAGACCCAGTACTTC.

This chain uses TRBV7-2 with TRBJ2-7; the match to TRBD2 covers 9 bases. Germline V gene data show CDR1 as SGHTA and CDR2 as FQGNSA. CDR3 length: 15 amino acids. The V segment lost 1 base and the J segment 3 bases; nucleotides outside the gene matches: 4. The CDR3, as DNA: TGTGCCAGCAGCTTAGAGGCTAGCGGGATCTACGAGCAGTACTTC. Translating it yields CASSLEASGIYEQYF.

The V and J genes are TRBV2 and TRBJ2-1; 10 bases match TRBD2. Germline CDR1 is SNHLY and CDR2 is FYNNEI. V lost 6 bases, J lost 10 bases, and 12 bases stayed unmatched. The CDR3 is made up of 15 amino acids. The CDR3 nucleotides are TGTGCCAGCAGCGCCTCTAGCGGGAGCGCCATGGAGCAGTTCTTC. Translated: CASSASSGSAMEQFF.

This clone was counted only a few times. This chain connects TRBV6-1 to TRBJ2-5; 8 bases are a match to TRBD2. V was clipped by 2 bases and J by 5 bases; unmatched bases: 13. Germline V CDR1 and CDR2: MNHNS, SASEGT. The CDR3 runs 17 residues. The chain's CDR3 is CASSETGGANYVETQYF. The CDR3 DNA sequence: TGTGCCAGCAGTGAAACGGGGGGGGCTAATTATGTGGAGACCCAGTACTTC.

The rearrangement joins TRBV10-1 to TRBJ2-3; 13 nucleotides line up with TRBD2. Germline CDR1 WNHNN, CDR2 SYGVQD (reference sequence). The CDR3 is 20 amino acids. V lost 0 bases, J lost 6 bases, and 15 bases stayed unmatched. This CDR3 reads CASSESGLAGSLEATDTQYF. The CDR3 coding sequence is TGCGCCAGCAGTGAGTCGGGACTAGCGGGATCCTTGGAGGCGACTGATACGCAGTATTTT.

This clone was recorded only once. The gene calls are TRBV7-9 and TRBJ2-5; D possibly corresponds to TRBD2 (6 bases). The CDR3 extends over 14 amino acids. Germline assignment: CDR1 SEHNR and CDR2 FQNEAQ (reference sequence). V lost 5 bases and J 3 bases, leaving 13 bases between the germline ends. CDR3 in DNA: TGTGCCAGCAGCGAGGGGCGCGGGGAAGAGACCCAGTACTTC. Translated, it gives CASSEGRGEETQYF.

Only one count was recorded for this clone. CDR3 nucleotides: TGTGCCAGCAGCCCCACTAGCGGGGGGCCTTACGAGCAGTACTTC. Translated, it gives CASSPTSGGPYEQYF. The chain joins TRBV3-1 (or the pseudogene TRBV3-2) to TRBJ2-7; 12 nucleotides align to TRBD2. The CDR3 is made up of 15 amino acids. Germline V gene data show CDR1 as LGHDT and CDR2 as YNNKEL (reference sequence). The ends lost 4 bases at V and 4 bases at J; junction bases unmatched: 5.